These 20 T cell receptor beta chains were sequenced from one sample in a study of blood T cells in healthy people across ages. The authors ran a second PCR of roughly 6 to 12 cycles using a sample-barcoded 5' primer and a J-beta primer mix. TCRdb re-derived calls from the 5' RACE reads in MiXCR, one entry per CDR3 protein. The data contain about 1.8 million distinct CDR3 sequences, roughly 52% of them seen just once; the ten biggest clones take up 2.1%. The sample taken for sequencing was blood. The receptors originated from a woman between 40 and 50 years old in good health.

The chain links TRBV3-1 to TRBJ2-5; D gene ambiguous. CDR3 size: 14 residues. Germline values: CDR1 LGHDT, CDR2 YNNKEL (reference sequence). The V and J ends lost 4 bases and 5 bases respectively, with 14 bases between them. The DNA for the CDR3 is TGTGCCAGCAGCCCGGGCTCCACGATCGAGACCCAGTACTTC. Translating it yields CASSPGSTIETQYF.

The chain has TRBV9 and TRBJ2-1; 13 nucleotides agree with TRBD2. Germline V lookup: CDR1 SGDLS, CDR2 YYNGEE. There are 15 residues in the CDR3. V shed 4 bases, J shed 10 bases, and the junction held 8 bases outside the gene matches. This chain's CDR3 is CASSPTSGGALEQFF. The DNA of the CDR3 is TGTGCCAGCAGCCCTACTAGCGGGGGGGCCTTGGAGCAGTTCTTC.

V usage is TRBV4-1 and J usage is TRBJ1-2; D is undetermined. The V end was cut by 0 bases, the J end by 8 bases, with 13 bases between. Germline-derived CDR1 and CDR2 are MGHRA and YSYEKL. The CDR3 consists of 14 residues. The CDR3 region is CASSQDSSVGGYTF. The CDR3 DNA reads as TGCGCCAGCAGCCAAGACAGTTCGGTCGGGGGCTACACCTTC.

A single count supports this clonotype. V gene TRBV3-1 combines with J gene TRBJ2-3; D is unclear. The CDR3 contains 16 residues. Trimming shortened V by 4 bases and J by 1 base, and 15 bases separated the two germline ends. The germline V gene has CDR1 LGHDT and CDR2 YNNKEL (reference sequence). The CDR3 nucleotides are TGTGCCAGCAGCCGCCTCGGTGGGGATGGCACAGATACGCAGTATTTT. It is translated as CASSRLGGDGTDTQYF.

The V gene is TRBV11-1, the J gene TRBJ2-1, with TRBD1 identical over 10 bases. CDR3 size: 15 residues. J gave up 8 bases and V 3 bases, and 7 bases lay outside the gene matches. Germline CDR1 is SGHAT and CDR2 is FQDESV (reference sequence). The CDR3 protein is CASSFLDRGSDEQFF. The CDR3 DNA reads as TGTGCCAGCAGCTTCTTGGACAGGGGGAGTGATGAGCAGTTCTTC. Together with reference TRBV11-1 and TRBJ2-1, the CDR3 gives the full variable domain: EAEVAQSPRYKITEKSQAVAFWCDPISGHATLYWYRQILGQGPELLVQFQDESVVDDSQLPKDRFSAERLKGVDSTLKIQPAELGDSAMYLCASSFLDRGSDEQFFGPGTRLTVL.

This clonotype was found a few times. The chain combines TRBV12-3 or TRBV12-4 with TRBJ2-5, with 8 bases aligning to TRBD2. This CDR3 is built from 14 residues. V shed 7 bases and J 5 bases; nucleotides not matched to a gene: 9. The CDR3 here is CASTRSGGRETQYF. CDR3 in DNA: TGTGCCAGCACTAGAAGCGGGGGCCGGGAGACCCAGTACTTC.

The chain couples TRBV15 to TRBJ1-2; 8 bases agree with TRBD1. Germline trimming cut 3 bases from V and 0 bases from J; bases unmatched to any gene: 6. CDR3 size: 16 residues. The germline V gene has CDR1 LNHNV and CDR2 YYDKDF (reference sequence). CDR3: CATSRDRAITNYGYTF. CDR3 in DNA: TGTGCCACCAGCAGGGACAGGGCCATAACTAACTATGGCTACACCTTC.

This clonotype was seen a handful of times. The chain couples TRBV7-9 to TRBJ1-2, with 8 bases that match TRBD1. The V gene's germline CDR1 is SEHNR and CDR2 FQNEAQ (reference sequence). V gave up 8 bases and J gave up 0 bases; unmatched junction bases: 14. The length of the CDR3 is 17 residues. DNA for the CDR3: TGTGCCAGCGGCCAAGACAGGGGAGGGGACACTAACTATGGCTACACCTTC. Encoded protein: CASGQDRGGDTNYGYTF.

This chain links TRBV6-1 with TRBJ2-1; D might be TRBD2 (6 bases). CDR3 length: 14 residues. V lost 6 bases, J lost 7 bases, and 16 bases lay in between. The germline gives CDR1 MNHNS, CDR2 SASEGT. For the CDR3, the DNA is TGTGCCAGCAGGAAAGGGGACTCGGGAAATGAGCAGTTCTTC. This gives the protein CASRKGDSGNEQFF.

With regard to this clonotype: One junction end does not reproduce the germline sequence, and a read error may be involved. This chain uses TRBV3-1 with TRBJ2-1, with 12 bases that match TRBD2. The germline CDR1 and CDR2 sequences are LGHDT and YNNKEL (reference sequence). The CDR3 length is 17 residues. In DNA, the CDR3 is TGTGCCGGCAGCCACCCTAAGACTAGCGGGGGATACAATGAGCAGTTCTTC. Translated, it gives CAGSHPKTSGGYNEQFF.

The chain is built from TRBV5-1 and TRBJ1-2; D remains unclear. The CDR3 is 15 amino acids. Trimming removed 0 bases at V and 4 bases at J, with 13 bases between. Germline CDR1 and CDR2: SGHRS and YFSETQ. This CDR3 is CASSLAGEGLYGYTF. The CDR3 nucleotides are TGCGCCAGCAGCTTGGCCGGGGAAGGGCTCTATGGCTACACCTTC. The variable domain in full, with the rest retrieved from reference TRBV5-1 and TRBJ1-2, is KAGVTQTPRYLIKTRGQQVTLSCSPISGHRSVSWYQQTPGQGLQFLFEYFSETQRNKGNFPGRFSGRQFSNSRSEMNVSTLELGDSALYLCASSLAGEGLYGYTFGSGTRLTVV.

This clonotype was picked up a small number of times. The chain links TRBV27 to TRBJ1-2; 10 bases map to TRBD1. The germline CDR1 and CDR2 sequences are MNHEY and SMNVEV (reference sequence). CDR3 length equals 16 residues. The ends lost 1 base at V and 4 bases at J; junction bases unmatched: 6. The CDR3 DNA follows: TGTGCCAGCAGTTTATTAGGCCGGGACAGGGGCTATGGCTACACCTTC. Its protein is CASSLLGRDRGYGYTF.

This chain links TRBV5-6 with TRBJ1-2; the match to TRBD1 covers 10 bases. The V and J ends lost 0 bases and 8 bases, in that order; junction bases with no gene match: 7. The CDR3 contains 15 residues. The V gene's germline CDR1 is SGHDT and CDR2 YYEEEE. The CDR3 DNA is TGTGCCAGCAGCTTGGCGGGACAGGGGATGAGAGGCTACACCTTC. Its protein product is CASSLAGQGMRGYTF.

There are a few counts of this clonotype. The V gene is TRBV15, the J gene TRBJ2-1; D not resolved. Germline assignment: CDR1 LNHNV and CDR2 YYDKDF (reference sequence). The CDR3 is made up of 15 amino acids. V shed 5 bases and J shed 5 bases, with 16 bases lying between them. The CDR3 loop is CATSARPPENNEQFF. The DNA of the CDR3 is TGTGCCACCAGCGCCCGTCCTCCGGAGAACAATGAGCAGTTCTTC.

The chain uses TRBV10-3 and TRBJ1-1; D uncertain. CDR3 length: 14 residues. V lost 7 bases and J lost 2, with 14 bases in between. Germline V gene data show CDR1 as ENHRY and CDR2 as SYGVKD. The CDR3 is CAIKATSDNTEAFF. The CDR3 DNA follows: TGTGCCATCAAGGCAACCAGCGATAACACTGAAGCTTTCTTT.

The chain employs TRBV28 and TRBJ1-4; TRBD1 is a possible D gene (5 bases). This CDR3 is built from 16 residues. CDR1 MDHEN and CDR2 SYDVKM come from the germline V gene. Trimming left V 3 bases short and J 0 bases short, with 11 bases between. The DNA for the CDR3 is TGTGCCAGCAGTTTCGCCGGGGCCGCAACTAATGAAAAACTGTTTTTT. It is translated as CASSFAGAATNEKLFF.

This sequence joins TRBV20-1 and TRBJ2-3, with 10 nucleotides matching TRBD2. Germline V gene sequence: CDR1 DFQATT, CDR2 SNEGSKA (reference sequence). With 1 base clipped from V and 2 bases from J, the junction kept 6 bases outside the gene matches. The CDR3 has 16 residues. The CDR3 DNA reads as TGCAGTGCTAGAGTGTTCCTAGCGGGGGACACAGATACGCAGTATTTT. Translating gives CSARVFLAGDTDTQYF.

This clonotype has only a few counts. V is TRBV20-1 and J is TRBJ1-2, with D perhaps TRBD1 (5 bases). The germline V gene encodes CDR1 DFQATT and CDR2 SNEGSKA (reference sequence). The CDR3 runs to 15 residues. Between the trimmed V and J ends, which lost 5 bases and 4 bases, there was a span of 20 bases. The CDR3 loop is CSAPHFQGTPYGYTF. For the CDR3, the DNA is TGCAGTGCTCCCCACTTTCAGGGAACCCCCTATGGCTACACCTTC.

This clonotype has only a few counts. The chain combines TRBV7-2 with TRBJ2-7; D is ambiguous. V lost 5 bases and J lost 3, with 17 bases in between. Germline loops: CDR1 SGHTA, CDR2 FQGNSA. The CDR3 has 15 residues. The CDR3 coding sequence is TGTGCCAGCAGCCTCATTGTGGAACCCCTCTACGAGCAGTACTTC. Amino acids: CASSLIVEPLYEQYF.

V and J are TRBV13 and TRBJ1-5; the D gene is possibly TRBD1 (6 bases). Trimming stripped 7 bases from V and 3 bases from J, with 13 bases between. Germline-derived CDR1 and CDR2 are PRHDT and FYEKMQ (reference sequence). The length of the CDR3 is 14 residues. The CDR3 DNA is TGTGCCAGCAACTCCCGGGACACCAATCAGCCCCAGCATTTT. Its protein product is CASNSRDTNQPQHF. Full variable domain (rest looked up from reference TRBV13 and TRBJ1-5): AAGVIQSPRHLIKEKRETATLKCYPIPRHDTVYWYQQGPGQDPQFLISFYEKMQSDKGSIPDRFSAQQFSDYHSELNMSSLELGDSALYFCASNSRDTNQPQHFGDGTRLSIL.